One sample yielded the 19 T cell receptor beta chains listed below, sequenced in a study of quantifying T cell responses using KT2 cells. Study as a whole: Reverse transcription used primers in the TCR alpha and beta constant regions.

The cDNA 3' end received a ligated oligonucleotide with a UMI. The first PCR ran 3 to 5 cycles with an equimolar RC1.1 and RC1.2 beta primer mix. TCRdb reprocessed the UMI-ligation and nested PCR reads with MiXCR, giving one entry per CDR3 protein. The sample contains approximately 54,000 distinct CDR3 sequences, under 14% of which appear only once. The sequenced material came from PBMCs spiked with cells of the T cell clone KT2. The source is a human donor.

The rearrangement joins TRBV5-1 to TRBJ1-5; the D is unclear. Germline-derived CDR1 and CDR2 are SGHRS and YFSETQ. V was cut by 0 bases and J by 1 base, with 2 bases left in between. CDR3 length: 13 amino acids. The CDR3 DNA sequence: TGCGCCAGCAGCTTGGGGAGCAATCAGCCCCAGCATTTT. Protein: CASSLGSNQPQHF.

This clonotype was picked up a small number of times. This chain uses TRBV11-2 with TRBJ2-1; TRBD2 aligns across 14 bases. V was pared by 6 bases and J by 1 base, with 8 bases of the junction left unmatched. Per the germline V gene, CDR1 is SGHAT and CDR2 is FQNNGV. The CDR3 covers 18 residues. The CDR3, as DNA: TGTGCCAGCAGACCTCCGGGACTAGCGGGAGAGTCCTACAATGAGCAGTTCTTC. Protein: CASRPPGLAGESYNEQFF.

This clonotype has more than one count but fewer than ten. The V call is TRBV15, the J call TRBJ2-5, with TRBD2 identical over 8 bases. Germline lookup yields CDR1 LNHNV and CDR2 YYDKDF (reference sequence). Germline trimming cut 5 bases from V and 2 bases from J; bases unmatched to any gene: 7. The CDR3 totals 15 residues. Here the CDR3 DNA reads TGTGCCACCAGCCCGCGGGGGGCGGGTCAAGAGACCCAGTACTTC. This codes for CATSPRGAGQETQYF.

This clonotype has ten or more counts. The CDR3: CASSPDGGMGTQYF. The CDR3 DNA is TGTGCCAGCAGCCCCGACGGCGGCATGGGGACCCAGTACTTC. The chain joins TRBV11-2 to TRBJ2-5; D uncertain. CDR3 length: 14 amino acids. Trimming took off 5 bases at V and 7 bases at J, with 17 bases between the two ends. Germline CDR1 SGHAT, CDR2 FQNNGV.

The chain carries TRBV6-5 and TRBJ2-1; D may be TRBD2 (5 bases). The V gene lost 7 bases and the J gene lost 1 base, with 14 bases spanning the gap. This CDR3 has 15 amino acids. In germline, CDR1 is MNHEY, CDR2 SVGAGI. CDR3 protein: CASTPTRGSYNEQFF. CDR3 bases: TGTGCCAGCACACCTACCCGAGGGTCCTACAATGAGCAGTTCTTC.

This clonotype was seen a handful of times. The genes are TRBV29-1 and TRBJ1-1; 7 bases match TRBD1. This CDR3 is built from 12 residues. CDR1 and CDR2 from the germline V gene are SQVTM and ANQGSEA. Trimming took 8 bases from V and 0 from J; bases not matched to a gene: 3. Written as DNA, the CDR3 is TGCAGCTCGGGACAGATGAACACTGAAGCTTTCTTT. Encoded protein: CSSGQMNTEAFF.

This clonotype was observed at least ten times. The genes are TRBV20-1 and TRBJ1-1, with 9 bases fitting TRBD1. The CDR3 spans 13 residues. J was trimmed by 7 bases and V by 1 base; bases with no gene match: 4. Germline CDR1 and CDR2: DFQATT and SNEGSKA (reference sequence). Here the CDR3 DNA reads TGCAGTGCTAGAGCACAGGGGGCCAATGAAGCTTTCTTT. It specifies CSARAQGANEAFF.

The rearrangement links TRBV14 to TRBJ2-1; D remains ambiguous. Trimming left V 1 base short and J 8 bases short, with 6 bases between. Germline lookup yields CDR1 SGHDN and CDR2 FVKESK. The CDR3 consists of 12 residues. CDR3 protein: CASSQGTYEQFF. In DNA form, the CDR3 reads TGTGCCAGCAGCCAAGGGACCTATGAGCAGTTCTTC.

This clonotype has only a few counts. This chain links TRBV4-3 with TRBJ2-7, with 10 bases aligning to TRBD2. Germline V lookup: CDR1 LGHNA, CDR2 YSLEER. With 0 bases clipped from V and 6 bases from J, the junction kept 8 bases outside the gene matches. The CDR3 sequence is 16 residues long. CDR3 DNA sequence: TGCGCCAGCAGCCAAGATAGCGGGAGGCGTAGCAGCGAGCAGTACTTC. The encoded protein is CASSQDSGRRSSEQYF.

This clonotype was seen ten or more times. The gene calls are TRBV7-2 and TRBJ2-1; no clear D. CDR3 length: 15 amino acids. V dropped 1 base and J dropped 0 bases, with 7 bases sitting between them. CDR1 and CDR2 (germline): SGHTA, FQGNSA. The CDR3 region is CASSLVTDSYNEQFF. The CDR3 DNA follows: TGTGCCAGCAGCTTAGTAACAGACTCCTACAATGAGCAGTTCTTC.

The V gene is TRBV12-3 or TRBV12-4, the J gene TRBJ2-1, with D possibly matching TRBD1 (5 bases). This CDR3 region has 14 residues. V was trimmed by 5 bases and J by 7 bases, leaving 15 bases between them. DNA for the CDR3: TGTGCCAGCAGTCCCTTAGCAGGGCCTAATGAGCAGTTCTTC. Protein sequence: CASSPLAGPNEQFF.

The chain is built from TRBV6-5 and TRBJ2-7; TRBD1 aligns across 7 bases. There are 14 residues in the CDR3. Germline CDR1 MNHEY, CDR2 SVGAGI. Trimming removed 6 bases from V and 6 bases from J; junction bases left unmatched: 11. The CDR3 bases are TGTGCCAGCAGCACAAACACCCACAGGGGCGAGCAGTACTTC. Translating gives CASSTNTHRGEQYF.

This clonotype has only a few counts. The CDR3 loop is CASSLRSGGELFF. DNA of the CDR3: TGCGCCAGCAGCTTGAGGAGCGGCGGGGAGCTGTTTTTT. The rearrangement joins TRBV5-1 to TRBJ2-2, with D possibly being TRBD2 (5 bases). This CDR3 has 13 amino acids. V dropped 1 base and J dropped 7 bases, with 8 bases sitting between them. Germline V gene sequence: CDR1 SGHRS, CDR2 YFSETQ. Variable domain in full (rest from reference TRBV5-1 and TRBJ2-2): KAGVTQTPRYLIKTRGQQVTLSCSPISGHRSVSWYQQTPGQGLQFLFEYFSETQRNKGNFPGRFSGRQFSNSRSEMNVSTLELGDSALYLCASSLRSGGELFFGEGSRLTVL.

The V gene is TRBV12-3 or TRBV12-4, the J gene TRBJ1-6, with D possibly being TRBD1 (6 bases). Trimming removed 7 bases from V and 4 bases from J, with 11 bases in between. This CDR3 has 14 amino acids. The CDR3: CASTSGQYNSPLHF. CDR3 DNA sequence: TGTGCCAGCACCTCAGGACAGTATAATTCACCCCTCCACTTT.

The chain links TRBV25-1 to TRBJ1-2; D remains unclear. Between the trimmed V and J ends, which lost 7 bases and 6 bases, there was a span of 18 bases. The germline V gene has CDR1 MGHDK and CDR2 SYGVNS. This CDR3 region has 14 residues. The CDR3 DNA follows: TGTGCCAGCATAGGGCAGGTTACTAATCATGGCTACACCTTC. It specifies CASIGQVTNHGYTF.

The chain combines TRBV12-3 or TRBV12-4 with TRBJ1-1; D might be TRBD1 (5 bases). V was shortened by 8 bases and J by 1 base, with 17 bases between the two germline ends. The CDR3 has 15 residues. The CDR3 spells CASGATQGTNTEAFF. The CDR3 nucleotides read TGTGCCAGCGGAGCCACTCAGGGTACGAACACTGAAGCTTTCTTT.

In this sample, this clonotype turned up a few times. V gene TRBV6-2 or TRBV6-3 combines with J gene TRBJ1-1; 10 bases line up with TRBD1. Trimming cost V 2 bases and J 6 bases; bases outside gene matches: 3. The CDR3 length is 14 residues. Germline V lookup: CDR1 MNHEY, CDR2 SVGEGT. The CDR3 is CASSYEGQGAEAFF. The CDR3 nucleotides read TGTGCCAGCAGTTACGAAGGACAGGGGGCTGAAGCTTTCTTT.

CDR3 coding DNA: TGTGCCAGCAGCGTAGTGTCTAGCGGGAATTTAAACATTCAGTACTTC. Its protein product is CASSVVSSGNLNIQYF. This chain links TRBV9 with TRBJ2-4, with 9 bases identical to TRBD2. This CDR3 is 16 amino acids long. CDR1 is SGDLS, CDR2 YYNGEE, per germline. V shed 0 bases, J shed 6 bases, and the junction held 7 bases outside the gene matches.

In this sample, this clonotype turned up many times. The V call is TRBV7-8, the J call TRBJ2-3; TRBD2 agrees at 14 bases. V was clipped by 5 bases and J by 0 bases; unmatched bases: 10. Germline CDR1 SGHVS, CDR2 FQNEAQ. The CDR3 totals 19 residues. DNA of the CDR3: TGTGCCAGCAGCCTACTTGAGGGACTAGCGGGGGCAAGCACAGATACGCAGTATTTT. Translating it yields CASSLLEGLAGASTDTQYF.